This passage covers 29 T cell receptor beta chains from one sample sequenced in a study of control samples from healthy donors and cancer patients. Generated by immunoSEQ multiplex PCR, the TCRdb table keeps only in-frame clones and is missing some. The table lists more than 60,000 clones, approximately 88% of them singletons. Sequenced: PBMCs. These receptors were obtained from a woman between 45 and 65 years old with colorectal cancer.

This sequence joins TRBV5-1 and TRBJ2-3, with TRBD2 matching over 10 bases. V lost 4 bases to trimming and J lost 1 base; unmatched junction nucleotides: 3. From germline, CDR1 is SGHRS and CDR2 YFSETQ. This CDR3 has 15 residues. CDR3 region: CASSPLAGGTDTQYF. In DNA form, the CDR3 reads TGCGCCAGCAGCCCCCTAGCGGGGGGCACAGATACGCAGTATTTT.

This clone was observed a handful of times. V is TRBV4-3 and J is TRBJ1-4, with TRBD1 identical over 7 bases. The junction had 7 bases not matched to a gene; V was cut back by 2 bases and J by 10 bases. Germline CDR1 and CDR2: LGHNA and YSLEER. The CDR3 covers 14 residues. This chain's CDR3 is CASSQPDRRGKLFF. CDR3 DNA sequence: TGCGCCAGCAGCCAACCGGACAGGCGGGGAAAACTGTTTTTT.

The chain employs TRBV7-9 and TRBJ2-5, with 7 bases identical to TRBD1. After removal of 1 base from V and 2 bases from J, the junction contained 1 base not matched to a gene. The CDR3 runs 14 residues. From germline, CDR1 is SEHNR and CDR2 FQNEAQ (reference sequence). In DNA form, the CDR3 reads TGTGCCAGCAGCTTAGGACAGGGTCAAGAGACCCAGTACTTC. Amino acid sequence: CASSLGQGQETQYF.

V is TRBV4-1 and J is TRBJ2-1; TRBD1 aligns across 7 bases. Germline-derived CDR1 and CDR2 are MGHRA and YSYEKL. With 8 bases clipped from V and 1 base from J, the junction kept 2 bases outside the gene matches. The CDR3 runs to 13 residues. For the CDR3, the DNA is TGCGCCAGCTCGGGACAGTCCTACAATGAGCAGTTCTTC. It specifies CASSGQSYNEQFF.

This chain uses TRBV5-4 with TRBJ2-3; 8 positions agree with TRBD2. The CDR3 runs to 16 residues. Germline trimming cut 5 bases from V and 3 bases from J; bases unmatched to any gene: 11. The germline V gene has CDR1 SGHNT and CDR2 YYREEE (reference sequence). CDR3 sequence: CASSRPGLEGTDTQYF. Here the CDR3 DNA reads TGTGCCAGCAGTCGACCGGGACTAGAGGGGACAGATACGCAGTATTTT.

The chain employs TRBV30 and TRBJ1-1; D perhaps matches TRBD1 (6 bases). Trimming stripped 5 bases from V and 10 bases from J, with 17 bases between. The CDR3 contains 12 residues. Germline V gives CDR1 GTSNPN, CDR2 SVGIG (reference sequence). CDR3 protein: CAWEGGSGRAFF. The CDR3 region has the DNA TGTGCCTGGGAAGGGGGTTCGGGGAGAGCTTTCTTT. Complete variable domain (other parts from reference TRBV30 and TRBJ1-1): SQTIHQWPATLVQPVGSPLSLECTVEGTSNPNLYWYRQAAGRGLQLLFYSVGIGQISSEVPQNLSASRPQDRQFILSSKKLLLSDSGFYLCAWEGGSGRAFFGQGTRLTVV.

The chain has TRBV6-1 and TRBJ1-2; 10 bases match TRBD1. The CDR3 extends over 18 amino acids. From germline, CDR1 is MNHNS and CDR2 SASEGT. The V gene end was trimmed by 4 bases and the J gene end by 4 bases; junction bases not matched to a gene: 15. CDR3 in amino acids: CASSGDRDRGCGCYGYTF. The CDR3 DNA reads as TGTGCCAGCAGTGGCGACCGGGACAGGGGCTGCGGGTGCTATGGCTACACCTTC.

This rearrangement joins TRBV19 to TRBJ1-3; 11 nucleotides align to TRBD1. The V and J ends lost 6 bases and 2 bases, in that order; junction bases with no gene match: 0. The CDR3 loop spans 14 amino acids. Germline CDR1 LNHDA, CDR2 SQIVND (reference sequence). The CDR3, as DNA: TGTGCCAGTAGGGACAGGGGGCCTGGAAACACCATATATTTT. Protein sequence: CASRDRGPGNTIYF.

This chain connects TRBV7-2 to TRBJ2-2; TRBD1 might be the D (5 bases). Germline CDR1 is SGHTA and CDR2 is FQGNSA. The ends were cut back, 5 bases at V and 4 bases at J, with 14 bases in the middle. This CDR3 region has 15 residues. As DNA, the CDR3 is TGTGCCAGCAGCAAAATGGTGGGGCCCACCGGGGAGCTGTTTTTT. Residues: CASSKMVGPTGELFF.

This chain uses TRBV6-2 or TRBV6-3 with TRBJ1-1, with D uncertain. This CDR3 region has 12 residues. The germline V gene encodes CDR1 MNHEY and CDR2 SVGEGT. Trimming removed 2 bases from V and 11 bases from J, with 12 bases in between. CDR3 in amino acids: CASSYTRRAAFF. CDR3 nucleotides: TGTGCCAGCAGTTACACACGGAGGGCTGCTTTCTTT.

This clone has only a few counts. CDR3 protein: CASSWTEGGYTF. As DNA, the CDR3 is TGTGCCAGCAGTTGGACAGAGGGAGGCTACACCTTC. The chain joins TRBV12-3 or TRBV12-4 to TRBJ1-2; the D gene is possibly TRBD1 (6 bases). The CDR3 sequence is 12 residues long. V was trimmed by 4 bases and J by 8 bases, leaving 11 bases between them.

In its sample, this clone was seen once. The chain couples TRBV6-5 to TRBJ2-1; 9 bases are a match to TRBD1. V gave up 5 bases and J gave up 7 bases; unmatched junction bases: 9. Per germline, CDR1 MNHEY and CDR2 SVGAGI. CDR3 length: 15 residues. CDR3 bases: TGTGCCAGCAGTCCACGGACAGGGGCGGGTAATGAGCAGTTCTTC. This translates into CASSPRTGAGNEQFF.

The chain is built from TRBV28 and TRBJ1-5, with TRBD1 as a possible D gene (6 bases). The length of the CDR3 is 15 residues. V lost 6 bases and J lost 7, with 19 bases in between. Germline CDR1 MDHEN, CDR2 SYDVKM. CDR3 sequence reads: CASSSLGGAEQPQHF. In DNA form, the CDR3 reads TGTGCCAGCAGCTCTCTCGGGGGGGCCGAACAGCCCCAGCATTTT.

This chain links TRBV10-3 with TRBJ2-7, with 11 positions matching TRBD1. V shed 4 bases, J shed 3 bases, and the junction held 2 bases outside the gene matches. Looked up from germline, CDR1 is ENHRY and CDR2 is SYGVKD. CDR3 length: 14 amino acids. The CDR3 coding sequence is TGTGCCATCAGTGTGGGACAGGGGGGCTACGAGCAGTACGTC. Residues: CAISVGQGGYEQYV.

The chain is built from TRBV3-1 (or the pseudogene TRBV3-2) and TRBJ2-1, with 8 positions matching TRBD2. Losses at the gene ends were 8 bases for V and 8 bases for J; bases not matched to a gene: 11. Germline values: CDR1 LGHDT, CDR2 YNNKEL (reference sequence). The CDR3 covers 14 residues. In DNA form, the CDR3 reads TGTGCCAGCCCCATTGAGCGGGGGAGGGATGAGCAGTTCTTC. Translation: CASPIERGRDEQFF.

As for this clone: The sample contains more than one DNA sequence encoding this CDR3. The V call is TRBV19, the J call TRBJ1-1; D unresolved. Germline V CDR1 and CDR2: LNHDA, SQIVND (reference sequence). The ends were cut back, 6 bases at V and 3 bases at J, with 11 bases in the middle. The CDR3 sequence is 13 residues long. The CDR3 DNA follows: TGTGCCAGTAGCATCCCCGGGGACACTGAAGCTTTCTTT. It yields the protein CASSIPGDTEAFF. The entire variable domain, with the rest obtained from reference TRBV19 and TRBJ1-1, is as follows: DGGITQSPKYLFRKEGQNVTLSCEQNLNHDAMYWYRQDPGQGLRLIYYSQIVNDFQKGDIAEGYSVSREKKESFPLTVTSAQKNPTAFYLCASSIPGDTEAFFGQGTRLTVV.

The CDR3 DNA follows: TGTGCCAGCAGCAATTTGGGGGGTCCCAGCTCCTACGAGCAGTACGTC. This translates into CASSNLGGPSSYEQYV. The rearrangement uses TRBV21-1 and TRBJ2-7; the DNA was not compared with TRBD2, the D call given in the table. TRBV21-1 constitutes a pseudogene. The CDR3 has 16 residues.

This chain links TRBV18 with TRBJ1-2; TRBD1 agrees at 12 bases. The CDR3 covers 16 residues. Germline V lookup: CDR1 KGHSH, CDR2 LQKENI. Trimming at V came to 0 bases and at J to 8 bases, leaving 7 bases not matched to a gene. CDR3 DNA: TGTGCCAGCTCACCACCGGTGGGACAGGGGGCCGAGGGCTACACCTTC. It encodes CASSPPVGQGAEGYTF.

The chain employs TRBV3-1 (or the pseudogene TRBV3-2) and TRBJ1-6, with TRBD1 matching 7 bases. J gave up 10 bases and V 4 bases, and 4 bases lay outside the gene matches. This CDR3 has 13 residues. Germline CDR1 is LGHDT and CDR2 is YNNKEL (reference sequence). CDR3 protein: CASSLQGSSPLHF. In nucleotides, the CDR3 is TGTGCCAGCAGCCTACAGGGGAGCTCACCCCTCCACTTT.

The rearrangement links TRBV3-1 (or the pseudogene TRBV3-2) to TRBJ2-5; D perhaps matches TRBD2 (7 bases). Germline V gene data show CDR1 as LGHDT and CDR2 as YNNKEL (reference sequence). V was cut by 2 bases and J by 2 bases, with 15 bases left in between. The length of the CDR3 is 16 residues. This chain's CDR3 is CASSQYGGGDQETQYF. In DNA, the CDR3 is TGTGCCAGCAGCCAATACGGAGGGGGGGATCAAGAGACCCAGTACTTC.

This rearrangement joins TRBV6-5 to TRBJ2-3; 7 positions match TRBD1. This CDR3 is 13 amino acids long. The V gene end was trimmed by 6 bases and the J gene end by 5 bases; junction bases not matched to a gene: 5. The germline V gene has CDR1 MNHEY and CDR2 SVGAGI. The CDR3 spells CASRGTVLDTQYF. CDR3 coding DNA: TGTGCCAGCAGGGGGACAGTGTTAGATACGCAGTATTTT.

V gene TRBV14 combines with J gene TRBJ1-2; D is perhaps TRBD1 (5 bases). The CDR3 spans 13 residues. CDR1 is SGHDN and CDR2 is FVKESK in the germline V gene. V shed 5 bases and J shed 2 bases, with 9 bases lying between them. This CDR3 reads CASSFDRNYGYTF. CDR3 sequence (DNA): TGTGCCAGCAGCTTTGACAGAAACTATGGCTACACCTTC.

The V and J genes are TRBV4-1 and TRBJ2-2, with 10 bases that match TRBD2. From germline, CDR1 is MGHRA and CDR2 YSYEKL. The CDR3 consists of 15 residues. The J segment lost 4 bases and the V segment lost 5 bases, leaving 4 bases of the junction unmatched. The CDR3 here is CASSSGGAGTGELFF. CDR3 sequence (DNA): TGCGCCAGCAGCAGCGGGGGGGCCGGCACCGGGGAGCTGTTTTTT.

Turning to this clone: At the DNA level, this CDR3 is encoded by other sequences in the same sample as well. The chain joins TRBV7-2 to TRBJ2-3; D uncertain. Germline CDR1 and CDR2: SGHTA and FQGNSA. The ends were cut back, 1 base at V and 3 bases at J, with 8 bases in the middle. The CDR3 is 14 amino acids. This CDR3 reads CASSLGLGTDTQYF. CDR3 coding DNA: TGTGCCAGCAGCTTAGGCCTCGGTACAGATACGCAGTATTTT.

The rearrangement uses TRBV5-1 and TRBJ2-3, with D hard to call. V was cut by 4 bases and J by 0 bases, with 12 bases left in between. The CDR3 consists of 15 residues. CDR1 SGHRS and CDR2 YFSETQ come from the germline V gene. The CDR3 coding sequence is TGCGCCAGCAGCCCGGACGGTACTAGCACAGATACGCAGTATTTT. Encoded protein: CASSPDGTSTDTQYF.

The table lists this clone with a few counts. The rearrangement uses TRBV6-2 or TRBV6-3 and TRBJ2-5; 9 nucleotides agree with TRBD1. Germline values: CDR1 MNHEY, CDR2 SVGEGT. This CDR3 has 15 amino acids. The V and J ends lost 2 bases and 1 base, in that order; junction bases with no gene match: 2. The CDR3 loop reads CASSYRGQGQETQYF. Here the CDR3 DNA reads TGTGCCAGCAGTTACCGGGGACAGGGCCAAGAGACCCAGTACTTC.

The chain links TRBV18 to TRBJ2-7; D may be TRBD1 (5 bases). Germline V gives CDR1 KGHSH, CDR2 LQKENI. Trimming shortened V by 5 bases and J by 7 bases, and 15 bases separated the two germline ends. This CDR3 is built from 13 residues. This chain's CDR3 is CASSDTGSGEQYV. Written as DNA, the CDR3 is TGTGCCAGCTCAGACACAGGTAGTGGAGAGCAGTACGTC.

The chain has TRBV30 and TRBJ1-5; no clear D gene. The CDR3 is 14 residues long. Germline V gene data show CDR1 as GTSNPN and CDR2 as SVGIG (reference sequence). Trimming took 0 bases from V and 3 from J, leaving 9 bases between them. The CDR3: CAWSVYSANQPQHF. The CDR3 DNA sequence: TGTGCCTGGAGTGTATATAGCGCCAATCAGCCCCAGCATTTT.

This clone was detected a few times. The rearrangement joins TRBV9 to TRBJ2-3; D could derive from TRBD1 or TRBD2 (5 bases each). The CDR3 has 13 residues. Germline V lookup: CDR1 SGDLS, CDR2 YYNGEE. V dropped 4 bases and J dropped 6 bases, with 12 bases sitting between them. The CDR3 loop reads CASSPWGLDTQYF. CDR3 coding DNA: TGTGCCAGCAGCCCTTGGGGGTTGGATACGCAGTATTTT.